This T cell receptor beta chain was recovered during a study of T cell responses to AZD1222 COVID-19 vaccine. The study's findings and limits: Unmutated variant regions reportedly attract nearly half of all spike-specific TCRs. Clonal diversity may have been underestimated in mostly white British donors. CD4 TCRs linked to vaccination spanned spike, dominating at 160-218 and 743-854.

Worth noting for this clone: Antigen specificity is unknown.

TCRdb keeps only in-frame clones here, not all; method: immunoSEQ multiplex PCR. The sample gives some 150,000 clones, under 95% of which show up once; roughly 4.4% is in the top ten. Germline CDR1 is SGHTA and CDR2 is FQGTGA. The CDR3 has 12 amino acids. V was pared by 4 bases and J by 6 bases, with 2 bases of the junction left unmatched. The sample consisted of peripheral blood, taken on day 0 of MenACWY control vaccination. This TCR came from an adult in good health. This chain connects TRBV7-3 to TRBJ1-2; 7 nucleotides align to TRBD1. CDR3 sequence: CASSSGTDGYTF. The CDR3 nucleotides read TGTGCCAGCAGCTCAGGGACAGATGGCTACACCTTC.